This record covers a single T cell receptor (beta chain). No antigen is known for it. These data belong to a study of cytomegalovirus exposure and HLA in healthy donors. General observations from the study: An assumption of roughly uniform sequencing depth across donors underlay the presence/absence analyses. Segments of the TCR beta V type were, in most cases, productive about 87% or about 30% of the time in an earlier analysis. Under in vitro conditions, a few CMV-associated chains were confirmed as specific for CMV antigens.

The PCR contained 60 Vbeta and 13 Jbeta primers. Repertoires were generated with immunoSEQ multiplex PCR, while TCRdb's copy carries only in-frame clones and drops some. This repertoire shows approximately 110,000 clones, roughly 79% found once; its top ten account for about 7.7%. Trimming cost V 6 bases and J 4 bases; bases outside gene matches: 7. This CDR3 is built from 14 residues. CDR1 and CDR2 from the germline V gene are MNHNS and SASEGT. This TCR came from a woman between 45 and 60 years old in good health and CMV-seropositive. The V call is TRBV6-1, the J call TRBJ1-2, with 8 bases matching TRBD1. Source material: PBMCs. The CDR3 loop is CASSLDRVIYGYTF. The CDR3 region has the DNA TGTGCCAGCAGCCTGGACAGGGTAATCTATGGCTACACCTTC.